Shown below are 17 T cell receptor beta chains from a single sample sequenced in a study of OX40 agonist ivuxolimab in advanced cancers. Only in-frame clones appear in the TCRdb table, and some are missing; sequencing was by immunoSEQ multiplex PCR. The table lists 100,000 to 150,000 clones, over 75% of them singletons. The specimen was CD4+ or CD8+ T cells sorted from blood, collected in a trial of the OX40 agonist ivuxolimab. These TCRs come from an adult with an advanced solid tumor such as melanoma, head and neck, liver or kidney cancer.

The chain recombines TRBV18 with TRBJ2-1, with TRBD2 matching 11 bases. Germline V gives CDR1 KGHSH, CDR2 LQKENI. V shed 3 bases, J shed 7 bases, and the junction held 5 bases outside the gene matches. There are 15 residues in the CDR3. This chain's CDR3 is CASSPLAGGGNEQFF. DNA for the CDR3: TGTGCCAGCTCACCTCTAGCGGGAGGAGGGAATGAGCAGTTCTTC.

This clone was seen more than once but under ten times. The chain is built from TRBV30 and TRBJ1-5, with 7 nucleotides matching TRBD1. Germline-derived CDR1 and CDR2 are GTSNPN and SVGIG (reference sequence). The CDR3 covers 14 residues. With 5 bases clipped from V and 4 bases from J, the junction kept 8 bases outside the gene matches. The CDR3 DNA is TGTGCCTGGGGGGGGTTACAGGGGAATCAGCCCCAGCATTTT. This encodes CAWGGLQGNQPQHF.

The V gene is TRBV19, the J gene TRBJ2-3, with D unclear. Germline V lookup: CDR1 LNHDA, CDR2 SQIVND (reference sequence). The germline V and J ends were trimmed by 6 bases and 4 bases, with 14 bases remaining between them. The CDR3 consists of 14 residues. CDR3 residues: CASSPHMFPDTQYF. The DNA for the CDR3 is TGTGCCAGTAGCCCCCATATGTTCCCAGATACGCAGTATTTT.

V and J are TRBV7-2 and TRBJ2-7; 8 bases are shared with TRBD2. The CDR3 has 16 residues. From germline, CDR1 is SGHTA and CDR2 FQGNSA. Germline trimming cut 5 bases from V and 2 bases from J; bases unmatched to any gene: 11. The DNA of the CDR3 is TGTGCCAGCAGCGCCCCGTTAACGGGAGGGCCCTACGAGCAGTACTTC. Protein sequence: CASSAPLTGGPYEQYF.

A single count supports this clone. This chain links TRBV28 with TRBJ1-1; D gene unclear. Germline assignment: CDR1 MDHEN and CDR2 SYDVKM. This CDR3 spans 14 amino acids. V lost 2 bases and J 0 bases, leaving 7 bases between the germline ends. The CDR3 reads CASSLEQLNTEAFF. The DNA of the CDR3 is TGTGCCAGCAGTTTAGAGCAGCTGAACACTGAAGCTTTCTTT.

The chain recombines TRBV19 with TRBJ2-1; 10 nucleotides line up with TRBD2. V lost 0 bases to trimming and J lost 3 bases; unmatched junction nucleotides: 2. Germline V CDR1 and CDR2: LNHDA, SQIVND (reference sequence). There are 16 residues in the CDR3. The CDR3 coding sequence is TGTGCCAGTAGTATAGAGGCTAGCGGGAGCTACAATGAGCAGTTCTTC. The encoded protein is CASSIEASGSYNEQFF.

The CDR3 bases are TGTGCCAGCAGTAACCGGGACAGGCGATACGAGCAGTACTTC. It codes for CASSNRDRRYEQYF. The genes are TRBV6-5 and TRBJ2-7; 8 positions agree with TRBD1. Germline CDR1 reads MNHEY; CDR2 reads SVGAGI. Unmatched junction bases numbered 7, after V lost 5 bases and J lost 4 bases. CDR3 length: 14 residues.

This chain uses TRBV5-1 with TRBJ2-7; 9 nucleotides match TRBD1. V gave up 0 bases and J gave up 4 bases; unmatched junction bases: 11. The CDR3 is made up of 17 amino acids. CDR1 is SGHRS and CDR2 is YFSETQ in the germline V gene. CDR3 DNA sequence: TGCGCCAGCAGCTTGGCTACGGGACAGGGTGTCGGGTACGAGCAGTACTTC. Amino acid sequence: CASSLATGQGVGYEQYF.

The chain uses TRBV6-1 and TRBJ1-1, with D tentatively TRBD1 (5 bases). The germline CDR1 and CDR2 sequences are MNHNS and SASEGT. The ends were cut back, 6 bases at V and 5 bases at J, with 13 bases in the middle. The CDR3 sequence is 13 residues long. CDR3 loop: CASRDQGRTEAFF. The CDR3 nucleotides are TGTGCCAGCAGGGATCAGGGTCGGACTGAAGCTTTCTTT.

J is TRBJ1-3 and V is TRBV30, with D possibly TRBD1 on 5 matching bases. CDR3 length: 14 amino acids. Trimming removed 0 bases from V and 2 bases from J, with 8 bases in between. Looked up from germline, CDR1 is GTSNPN and CDR2 is SVGIG (reference sequence). CDR3 loop: CAWSVRRAGNTIYF. In nucleotides, the CDR3 is TGTGCCTGGAGTGTACGCAGGGCTGGAAACACCATATATTTT.

The chain couples TRBV14 to TRBJ2-7, with D perhaps matching TRBD1 or TRBD2 (5 bases each). The CDR3 runs to 14 residues. CDR1 is SGHDN, CDR2 FVKESK, per germline. Trimming pared 5 bases from V and 3 bases from J, leaving 14 bases between. The CDR3 protein is CASSNPGPFYEQYF. The DNA of the CDR3 is TGTGCCAGCAGCAACCCGGGACCCTTCTACGAGCAGTACTTC.

The V gene is TRBV10-3, the J gene TRBJ2-5, with D possibly TRBD1 on 5 matching bases. Germline V lookup: CDR1 ENHRY, CDR2 SYGVKD. V lost 4 bases, J lost 2 bases, and 5 bases lay in between. The CDR3 spans 12 residues. CDR3 region: CAISGQQETQYF. Written as DNA, the CDR3 is TGTGCCATCAGTGGACAGCAAGAGACCCAGTACTTC.

This clone showed up just a few times. The V gene is TRBV4-1, the J gene TRBJ2-7; tentative D call: TRBD1 (5 bases). V was shortened by 0 bases and J by 5 bases, with 11 bases between the two germline ends. Germline V lookup: CDR1 MGHRA, CDR2 YSYEKL. This CDR3 contains 14 residues. CDR3 protein: CASSQDGRVHEQYF. The CDR3 nucleotides read TGCGCCAGCAGCCAAGATGGCAGGGTCCACGAGCAGTACTTC.

V gene TRBV2 combines with J gene TRBJ1-2, with D perhaps TRBD1 (5 bases). V dropped 7 bases and J dropped 0 bases, with 9 bases sitting between them. In germline, CDR1 is SNHLY, CDR2 FYNNEI. The CDR3 extends over 13 amino acids. CDR3 in DNA: TGTGCCAGCAAGGGGATAGCTAACTATGGCTACACCTTC. Amino acid sequence: CASKGIANYGYTF. Complete variable domain (other parts from reference TRBV2 and TRBJ1-2): EPEVTQTPSHQVTQMGQEVILRCVPISNHLYFYWYRQILGQKVEFLVSFYNNEISEKSEIFDDQFSVERPDGSNFTLKIRSTKLEDSAMYFCASKGIANYGYTFGSGTRLTVV.

The chain has TRBV21-1 and TRBJ2-1. TRBV21-1 is a pseudogene locus. CDR3 length: 13 amino acids. The CDR3 coding sequence is TGTGCCAGCAGCAACCGGGACCCCAATGAGCAGTTCTTC. Protein sequence: CASSNRDPNEQFF.

The chain couples TRBV5-1 to TRBJ2-3; a weak D match, TRBD2 (5 bases). The V end lost 5 bases, the J end lost 8 bases, and 21 bases lay between the germline ends. The length of the CDR3 is 15 residues. Germline V gene sequence: CDR1 SGHRS, CDR2 YFSETQ. The CDR3: CASREGALSSATQYF. For the CDR3, the DNA is TGCGCCAGCAGAGAGGGTGCTCTCTCGTCAGCTACGCAGTATTTT.

The genes are TRBV18 and TRBJ1-1; D uncertain. V was cut by 6 bases and J by 0 bases, with 5 bases left in between. This CDR3 contains 12 residues. Germline-derived CDR1 and CDR2 are KGHSH and LQKENI. In nucleotides, the CDR3 is TGTGCCAGCTCTAGGATGAACACTGAAGCTTTCTTT. Residues: CASSRMNTEAFF.